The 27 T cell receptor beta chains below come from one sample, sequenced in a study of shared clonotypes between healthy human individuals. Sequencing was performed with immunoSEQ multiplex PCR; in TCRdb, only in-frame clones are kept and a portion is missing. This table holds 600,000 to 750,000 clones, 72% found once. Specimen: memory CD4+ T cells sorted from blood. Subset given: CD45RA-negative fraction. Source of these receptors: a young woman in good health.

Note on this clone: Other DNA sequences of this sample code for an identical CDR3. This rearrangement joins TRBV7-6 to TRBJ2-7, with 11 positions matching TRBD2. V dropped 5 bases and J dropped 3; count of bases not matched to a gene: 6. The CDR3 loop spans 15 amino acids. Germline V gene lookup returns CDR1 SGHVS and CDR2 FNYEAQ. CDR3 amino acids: CASSLGGTSGYEQYF. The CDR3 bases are TGTGCCAGCAGCCTAGGGGGGACTAGCGGCTACGAGCAGTACTTC.

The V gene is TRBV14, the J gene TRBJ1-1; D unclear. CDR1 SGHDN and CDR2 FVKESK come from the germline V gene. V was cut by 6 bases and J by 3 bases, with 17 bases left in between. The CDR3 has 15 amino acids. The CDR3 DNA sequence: TGTGCCAGCAGTCGTTGGCAGGAGAGGGACACTGAAGCTTTCTTT. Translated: CASSRWQERDTEAFF.

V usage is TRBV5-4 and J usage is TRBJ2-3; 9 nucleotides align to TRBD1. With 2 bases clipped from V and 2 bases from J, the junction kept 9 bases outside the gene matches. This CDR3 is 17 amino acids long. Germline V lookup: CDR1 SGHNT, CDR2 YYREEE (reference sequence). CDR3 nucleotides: TGTGCCAGCAGCTTTCAGCTTGGGACAGGGTACACAGATACGCAGTATTTT. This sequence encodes CASSFQLGTGYTDTQYF.

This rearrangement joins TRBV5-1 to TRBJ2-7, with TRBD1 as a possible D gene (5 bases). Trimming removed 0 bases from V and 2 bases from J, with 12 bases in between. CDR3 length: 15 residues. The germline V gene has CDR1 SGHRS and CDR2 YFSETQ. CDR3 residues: CASSLGQKNPYEQYF. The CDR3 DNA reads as TGCGCCAGCAGCTTGGGACAGAAAAACCCCTACGAGCAGTACTTC.

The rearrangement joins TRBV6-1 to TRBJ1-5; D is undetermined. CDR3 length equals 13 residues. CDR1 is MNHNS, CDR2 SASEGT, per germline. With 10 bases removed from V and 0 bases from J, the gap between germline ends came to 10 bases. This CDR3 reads CATYRDSNQPQHF. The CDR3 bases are TGTGCCACATACAGAGATAGCAATCAGCCCCAGCATTTT.

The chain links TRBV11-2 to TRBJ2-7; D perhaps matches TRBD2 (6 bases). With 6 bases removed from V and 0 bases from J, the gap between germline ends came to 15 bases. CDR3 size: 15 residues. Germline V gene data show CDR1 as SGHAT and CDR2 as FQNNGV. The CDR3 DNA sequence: TGTGCCAGCAGTCCAGGCGGGGCGAGCTCCTACGAGCAGTACTTC. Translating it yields CASSPGGASSYEQYF.

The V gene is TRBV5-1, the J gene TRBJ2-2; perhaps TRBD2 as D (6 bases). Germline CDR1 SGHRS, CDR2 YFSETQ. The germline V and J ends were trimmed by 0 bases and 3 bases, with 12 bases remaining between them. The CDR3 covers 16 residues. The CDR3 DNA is TGCGCCAGCAGCTTGGTTGCGGGATCATACACCGGGGAGCTGTTTTTT. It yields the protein CASSLVAGSYTGELFF. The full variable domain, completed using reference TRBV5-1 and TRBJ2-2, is KAGVTQTPRYLIKTRGQQVTLSCSPISGHRSVSWYQQTPGQGLQFLFEYFSETQRNKGNFPGRFSGRQFSNSRSEMNVSTLELGDSALYLCASSLVAGSYTGELFFGEGSRLTVL.

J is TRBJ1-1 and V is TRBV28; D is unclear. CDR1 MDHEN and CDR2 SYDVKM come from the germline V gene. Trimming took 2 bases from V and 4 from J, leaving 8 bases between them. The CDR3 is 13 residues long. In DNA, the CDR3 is TGTGCCAGCAGTTTAGAGTGGGGCACTGAAGCTTTCTTT. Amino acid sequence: CASSLEWGTEAFF.

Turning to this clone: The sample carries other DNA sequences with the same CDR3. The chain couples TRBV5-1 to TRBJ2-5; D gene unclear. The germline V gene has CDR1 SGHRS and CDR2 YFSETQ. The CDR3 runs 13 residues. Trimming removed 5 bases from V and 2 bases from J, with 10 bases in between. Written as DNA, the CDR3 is TGCGCCAGCAGTCCGGACGGGCAAGAGACCCAGTACTTC. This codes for CASSPDGQETQYF.

The CDR3 nucleotides read TGTGCCAGCAGCTTACGGGCGTACTCCTACAATGAGCAGTTCTTC. Protein product: CASSLRAYSYNEQFF. This chain connects TRBV5-6 to TRBJ2-1; D gene uncertain. V was shortened by 2 bases and J by 0 bases, with 9 bases between the two germline ends. The CDR3 runs 15 residues. Germline V gene lookup returns CDR1 SGHDT and CDR2 YYEEEE.

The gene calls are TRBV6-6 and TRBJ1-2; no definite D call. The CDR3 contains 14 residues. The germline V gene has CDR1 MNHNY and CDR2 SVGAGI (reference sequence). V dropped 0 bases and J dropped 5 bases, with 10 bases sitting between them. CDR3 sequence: CASSYSDPEYGYTF. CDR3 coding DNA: TGTGCCAGCAGTTACTCGGATCCTGAATATGGCTACACCTTC.

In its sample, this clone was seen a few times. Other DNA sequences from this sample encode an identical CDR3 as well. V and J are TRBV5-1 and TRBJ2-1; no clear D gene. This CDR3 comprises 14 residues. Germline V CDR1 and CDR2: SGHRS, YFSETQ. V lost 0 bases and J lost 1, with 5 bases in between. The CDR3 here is CASSLAGSYNEQFF. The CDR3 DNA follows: TGCGCCAGCAGCTTGGCGGGTTCCTACAATGAGCAGTTCTTC.

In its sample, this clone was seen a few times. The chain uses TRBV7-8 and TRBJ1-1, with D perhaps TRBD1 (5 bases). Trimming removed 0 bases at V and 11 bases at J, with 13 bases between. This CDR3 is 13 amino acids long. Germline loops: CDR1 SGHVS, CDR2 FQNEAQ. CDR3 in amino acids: CASSLAGSRGAFF. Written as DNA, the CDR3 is TGTGCCAGCAGCTTAGCGGGCTCGCGGGGGGCTTTCTTT. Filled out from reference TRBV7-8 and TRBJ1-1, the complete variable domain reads GAGVSQSPRYKVAKRGQDVALRCDPISGHVSLFWYQQALGQGPEFLTYFQNEAQLDKSGLPSDRFFAERPEGSVSTLKIQRTQQEDSAVYLCASSLAGSRGAFFGQGTRLTVV.

The CDR3 sequence: CAWTWGRAATEQYF. DNA for the CDR3: TGTGCCTGGACTTGGGGGAGGGCCGCTACCGAGCAGTACTTC. The chain has TRBV30 and TRBJ2-7; TRBD2 agrees at 7 bases. V was pared by 4 bases and J by 6 bases, with 12 bases of the junction left unmatched. This CDR3 has 14 residues. Germline V gives CDR1 GTSNPN, CDR2 SVGIG (reference sequence).

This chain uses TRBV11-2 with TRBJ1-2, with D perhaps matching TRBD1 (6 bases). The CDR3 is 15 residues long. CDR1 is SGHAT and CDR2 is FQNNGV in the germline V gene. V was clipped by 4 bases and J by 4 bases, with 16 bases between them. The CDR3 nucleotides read TGTGCCAGCAGCTATGGGGGTGGGGGCCTCTATGGCTACACCTTC. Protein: CASSYGGGGLYGYTF.

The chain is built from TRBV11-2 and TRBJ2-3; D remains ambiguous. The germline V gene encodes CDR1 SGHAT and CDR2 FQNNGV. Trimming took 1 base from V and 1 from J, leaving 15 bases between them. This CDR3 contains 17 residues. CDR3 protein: CASSLVWVRAGTDTQYF. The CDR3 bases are TGTGCCAGCAGCTTAGTGTGGGTTAGGGCGGGCACAGATACGCAGTATTTT.

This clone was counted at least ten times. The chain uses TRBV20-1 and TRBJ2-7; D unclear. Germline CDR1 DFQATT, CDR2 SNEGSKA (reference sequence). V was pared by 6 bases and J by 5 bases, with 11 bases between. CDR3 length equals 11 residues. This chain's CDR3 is CSAKMWDEQYF. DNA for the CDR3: TGCAGTGCAAAAATGTGGGACGAGCAGTACTTC.

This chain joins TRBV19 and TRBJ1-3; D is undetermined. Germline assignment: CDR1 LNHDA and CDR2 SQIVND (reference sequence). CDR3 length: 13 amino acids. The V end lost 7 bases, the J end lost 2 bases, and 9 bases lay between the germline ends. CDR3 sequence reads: CASIPSPGNTIYF. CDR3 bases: TGTGCCAGTATTCCAAGTCCTGGAAACACCATATATTTT.

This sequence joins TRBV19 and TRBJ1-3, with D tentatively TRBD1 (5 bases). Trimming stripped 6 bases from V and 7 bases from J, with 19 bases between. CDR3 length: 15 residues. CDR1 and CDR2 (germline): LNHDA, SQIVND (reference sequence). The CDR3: CASSLLGTDGNTIYF. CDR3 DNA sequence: TGTGCCAGTAGCCTACTCGGGACCGACGGCAACACCATATATTTT.

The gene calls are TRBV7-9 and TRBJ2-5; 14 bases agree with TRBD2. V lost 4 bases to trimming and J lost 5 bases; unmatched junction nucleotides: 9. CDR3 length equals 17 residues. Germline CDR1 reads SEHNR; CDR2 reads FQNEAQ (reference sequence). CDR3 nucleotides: TGTGCCAGCAGCTCACGACTAGCGGGAGGGAATGCTGAGACCCAGTACTTC. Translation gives CASSSRLAGGNAETQYF.

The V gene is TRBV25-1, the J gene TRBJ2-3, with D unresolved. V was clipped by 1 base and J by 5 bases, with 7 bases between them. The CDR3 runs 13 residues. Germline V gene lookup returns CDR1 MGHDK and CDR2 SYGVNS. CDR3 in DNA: TGTGCCAGCAGTGAATCTTTGCTAGATACGCAGTATTTT. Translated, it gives CASSESLLDTQYF.

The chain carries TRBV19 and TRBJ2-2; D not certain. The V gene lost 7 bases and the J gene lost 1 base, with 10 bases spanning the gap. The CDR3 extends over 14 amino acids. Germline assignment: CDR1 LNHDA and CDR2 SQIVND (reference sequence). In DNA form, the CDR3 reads TGTGCCAGTAATCCACTCGGGAACACCGGGGAGCTGTTTTTT. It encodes CASNPLGNTGELFF.

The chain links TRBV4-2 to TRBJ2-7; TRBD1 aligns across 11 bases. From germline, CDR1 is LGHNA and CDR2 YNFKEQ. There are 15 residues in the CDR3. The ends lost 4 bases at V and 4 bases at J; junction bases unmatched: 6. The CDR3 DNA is TGTGCCAGCAGCCCGGGGACAGGGGGTTGGTACGAGCAGTACTTC. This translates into CASSPGTGGWYEQYF.

The chain's CDR3 is CASSQGTAELNGYTF. The CDR3 nucleotides read TGTGCCAGCAGCCAGGGGACTGCGGAATTAAATGGCTACACCTTC. The chain has TRBV4-2 and TRBJ1-2, with D possibly matching TRBD1 (5 bases). The CDR3 covers 15 residues. V was shortened by 3 bases and J by 6 bases, with 17 bases between the two germline ends. Germline loops: CDR1 LGHNA, CDR2 YNFKEQ.

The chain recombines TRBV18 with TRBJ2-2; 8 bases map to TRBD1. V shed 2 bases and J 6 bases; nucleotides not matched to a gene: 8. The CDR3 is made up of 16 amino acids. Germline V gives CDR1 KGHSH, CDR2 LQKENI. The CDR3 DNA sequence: TGTGCCAGCTCACCAATAGGACAGGGCTCCCCCGGGGAGCTGTTTTTT. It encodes CASSPIGQGSPGELFF. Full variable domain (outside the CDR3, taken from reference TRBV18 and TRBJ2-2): NAGVMQNPRHLVRRRGQEARLRCSPMKGHSHVYWYRQLPEEGLKFMVYLQKENIIDESGMPKERFSAEFPKEGPSILRIQQVVRGDSAAYFCASSPIGQGSPGELFFGEGSRLTVL.

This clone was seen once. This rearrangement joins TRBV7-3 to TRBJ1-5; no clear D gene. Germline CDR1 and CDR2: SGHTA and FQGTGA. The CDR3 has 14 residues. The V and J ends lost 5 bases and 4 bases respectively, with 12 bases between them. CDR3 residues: CASSLGPTNQPQHF. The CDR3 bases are TGTGCCAGCAGCCTCGGACCGACTAATCAGCCCCAGCATTTT. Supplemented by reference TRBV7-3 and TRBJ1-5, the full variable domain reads GAGVSQTPSNKVTEKGKYVELRCDPISGHTALYWYRQSLGQGPEFLIYFQGTGAADDSGLPNDRFFAVRPEGSVSTLKIQRTERGDSAVYLCASSLGPTNQPQHFGDGTRLSIL.

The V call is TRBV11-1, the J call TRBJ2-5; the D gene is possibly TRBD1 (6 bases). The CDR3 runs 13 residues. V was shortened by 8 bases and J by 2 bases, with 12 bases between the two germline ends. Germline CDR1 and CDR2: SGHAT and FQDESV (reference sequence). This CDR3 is CASGTGIQETQYF. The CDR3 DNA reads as TGTGCCAGCGGTACAGGGATTCAAGAGACCCAGTACTTC.